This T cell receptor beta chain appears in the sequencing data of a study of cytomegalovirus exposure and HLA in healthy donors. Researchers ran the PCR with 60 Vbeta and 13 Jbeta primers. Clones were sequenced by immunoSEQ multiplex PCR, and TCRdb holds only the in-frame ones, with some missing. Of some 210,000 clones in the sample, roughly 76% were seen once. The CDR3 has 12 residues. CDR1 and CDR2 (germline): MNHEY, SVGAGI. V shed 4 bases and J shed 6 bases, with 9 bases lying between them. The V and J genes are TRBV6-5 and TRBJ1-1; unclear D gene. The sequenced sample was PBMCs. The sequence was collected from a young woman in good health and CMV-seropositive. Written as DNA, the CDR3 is TGTGCCAGCAGTTCCCTAGTCGCTGAAGCTTTCTTT. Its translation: CASSSLVAEAFF.